This is a list of T cell receptor beta chains from one sample in a study of technical replicates of blood from a few donors. TCRdb's copy holds only in-frame clones and misses some; the assay was immunoSEQ multiplex PCR. The sample comprises approximately 73,000 clones, approximately 95% of which are singletons, and more than 0.2% rests with the top ten. The sequencing sample was made of T cells isolated from PBMCs. These receptors originate from a human donor in good health. CDR3s include the opening cysteine and the closing phenylalanine or tryptophan. Fields, in order: D gene, V gene, CDR3 length, clone size, J gene, CDR3 DNA, CDR3 protein. D genes are given only for firm matches. Clone size appears in some rows only: once, few, many, or a class for an expanded clone.

d_gene: .; v_gene: TRBV10-3; len: 15; abundance: .; j_gene: TRBJ1-5; CDR3nt: TGTGCCATCAGTGACTCACGGACAGCCCCTCAGGCCCAGCATTTT; CDR3aa: CAISDSRTAPQAQHF
d_gene: .; v_gene: TRBV30; len: 12; abundance: .; j_gene: TRBJ1-6; CDR3nt: TGTGCCTGGAGCAGGGATCACTCCCCCCTCCACTTT; CDR3aa: CAWSRDHSPLHF
d_gene: TRBD2; v_gene: TRBV4-1; len: 16; abundance: .; j_gene: TRBJ2-1; CDR3nt: TGCGCCAGCAGCCAGGGGACTAGTTTGGGGACCAATGAGCAGTTCTTC; CDR3aa: CASSQGTSLGTNEQFF
d_gene: .; v_gene: TRBV5-4; len: 15; abundance: .; j_gene: TRBJ2-1; CDR3nt: TGTGCCAGCAGCTTGAAGCTAGGGGGGGTAGGGGAGCAGTTCTTC; CDR3aa: CASSLKLGGVGEQFF
d_gene: .; v_gene: TRBV9; len: 14; abundance: once; j_gene: TRBJ1-3; CDR3nt: TGTGCCAGCAGCGTAAGGAGCTCTGGAAACACCATATATTTT; CDR3aa: CASSVRSSGNTIYF
d_gene: TRBD1; v_gene: TRBV2; len: 15; abundance: .; j_gene: TRBJ2-3; CDR3nt: TGTGCCAGCAGTGTCCGGACAGGGGTGACAGATACGCAGTATTTT; CDR3aa: CASSVRTGVTDTQYF
d_gene: TRBD1; v_gene: TRBV6-6; len: 15; abundance: once; j_gene: TRBJ2-2; CDR3nt: TGTGCCAGCAGCCGGACAGGGGGCGAGACCGGGGAGCTGTTTTTT; CDR3aa: CASSRTGGETGELFF
d_gene: .; v_gene: TRBV7-9; len: 17; abundance: once; j_gene: TRBJ1-1; CDR3nt: TGTGCCAGCAGCTTAGTTGGAGCGGGCACCTCGAACACTGAAGCTTTCTTT; CDR3aa: CASSLVGAGTSNTEAFF
d_gene: .; v_gene: TRBV19; len: 13; abundance: .; j_gene: TRBJ1-4; CDR3nt: TGTGCCAGTAGGACAGACGGACAGGAAAAACTGTTTTTT; CDR3aa: CASRTDGQEKLFF
d_gene: TRBD1; v_gene: TRBV9; len: 15; abundance: .; j_gene: TRBJ2-7; CDR3nt: TGTGCCAGCAGCCCGGGGGGACAGGGTTCCCACGAGCAGTACTTC; CDR3aa: CASSPGGQGSHEQYF
d_gene: .; v_gene: TRBV28; len: 13; abundance: .; j_gene: TRBJ1-1; CDR3nt: TGTGCCAGCAGTTTATCCGGAGGGGCTGAAGCTTTCTTT; CDR3aa: CASSLSGGAEAFF
d_gene: .; v_gene: TRBV19; len: 14; abundance: .; j_gene: TRBJ2-7; CDR3nt: TGTGCCAGTAGTGAATACAGGGGAGGCTACGAGCAGTACTTC; CDR3aa: CASSEYRGGYEQYF
d_gene: TRBD1; v_gene: TRBV6-5; len: 14; abundance: .; j_gene: TRBJ2-2; CDR3nt: TGTGCCAGCAGTTATGGGACAGGGTCCGGGGAGCTGTTTTTT; CDR3aa: CASSYGTGSGELFF
d_gene: .; v_gene: TRBV29-1; len: 13; abundance: few; j_gene: TRBJ1-1; CDR3nt: TGCAGCGTTGTTCGTGAGGTAGACACTGAAGCTTTCTTT; CDR3aa: CSVVREVDTEAFF
d_gene: TRBD1; v_gene: TRBV19; len: 15; abundance: .; j_gene: TRBJ1-2; CDR3nt: TGTGCCAGTAGTGCCGGGGACAGGGTGGCTGGTGGCTACACCTTC; CDR3aa: CASSAGDRVAGGYTF
d_gene: .; v_gene: TRBV6-6; len: 13; abundance: .; j_gene: TRBJ2-7; CDR3nt: TGTGCCAGCAGGTCCGGGACACGGAACGAGCAGTACTTC; CDR3aa: CASRSGTRNEQYF
d_gene: .; v_gene: TRBV18; len: 14; abundance: .; j_gene: TRBJ2-1; CDR3nt: TGTGCCAGCTCACCTCCCCCGGGGAAAAATGAGCAGTTCTTC; CDR3aa: CASSPPPGKNEQFF
d_gene: .; v_gene: TRBV7-9; len: 16; abundance: few; j_gene: TRBJ1-2; CDR3nt: TGTGCCAGCAGCTTAGGAGTAGGCGGGCGGGCAACCGGCTACACCTTC; CDR3aa: CASSLGVGGRATGYTF
d_gene: .; v_gene: TRBV5-4; len: 16; abundance: once; j_gene: TRBJ2-3; CDR3nt: TGTGCCAGCAGCTTGGGACAGGCAACTAGCACAGATACGCAGTATTTT; CDR3aa: CASSLGQATSTDTQYF
d_gene: TRBD1; v_gene: TRBV5-1; len: 16; abundance: .; j_gene: TRBJ2-7; CDR3nt: TGCGCCAGCAGCCTGGCCTCCGACAGGGTACTCTACGAGCAGTACTTC; CDR3aa: CASSLASDRVLYEQYF
d_gene: .; v_gene: TRBV5-1; len: 14; abundance: once; j_gene: TRBJ2-1; CDR3nt: TGCGCCAGCAGCTTGGGACTACCGACCAATGAGCAGTTCTTC; CDR3aa: CASSLGLPTNEQFF
d_gene: .; v_gene: TRBV5-1; len: 14; abundance: .; j_gene: TRBJ2-2; CDR3nt: TGCGCCAGCAGCTTAACACCAGGCGCCGGGGAGCTGTTTTTT; CDR3aa: CASSLTPGAGELFF
d_gene: TRBD1; v_gene: TRBV29-1; len: 12; abundance: .; j_gene: TRBJ1-2; CDR3nt: TGCAGCGCTACCGGACAGGGCTATGGCTACACCTTC; CDR3aa: CSATGQGYGYTF
d_gene: TRBD1; v_gene: TRBV10-3; len: 15; abundance: .; j_gene: TRBJ1-5; CDR3nt: TGTGCCATCAGTGAGTCGGGACAGGGCAATCAGCCCCAGCATTTT; CDR3aa: CAISESGQGNQPQHF